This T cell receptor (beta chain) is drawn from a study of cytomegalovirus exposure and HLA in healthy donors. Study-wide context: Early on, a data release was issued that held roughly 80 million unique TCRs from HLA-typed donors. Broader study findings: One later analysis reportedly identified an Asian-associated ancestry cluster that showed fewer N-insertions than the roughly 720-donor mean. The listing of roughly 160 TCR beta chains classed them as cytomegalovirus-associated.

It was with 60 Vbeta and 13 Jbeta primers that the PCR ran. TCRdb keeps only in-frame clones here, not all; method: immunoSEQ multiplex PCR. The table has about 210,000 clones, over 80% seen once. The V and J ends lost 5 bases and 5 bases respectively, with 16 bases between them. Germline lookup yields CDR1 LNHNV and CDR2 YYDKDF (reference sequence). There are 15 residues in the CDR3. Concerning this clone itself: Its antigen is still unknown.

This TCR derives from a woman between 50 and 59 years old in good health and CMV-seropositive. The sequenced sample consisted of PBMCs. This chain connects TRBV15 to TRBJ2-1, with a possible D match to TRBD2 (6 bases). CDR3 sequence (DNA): TGTGCCACCAGCGTTCAACGTGGGGGGAACAATGAGCAGTTCTTC. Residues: CATSVQRGGNNEQFF. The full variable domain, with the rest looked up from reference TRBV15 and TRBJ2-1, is DAMVIQNPRYQVTQFGKPVTLSCSQTLNHNVMYWYQQKSSQAPKLLFHYYDKDFNNEADTPDNFQSRRPNTSFCFLDIRSPGLGDTAMYLCATSVQRGGNNEQFFGPGTRLTVL.